These T cell receptor beta chains were read from a single sample in a study of cytomegalovirus exposure and HLA in healthy donors. Measured with immunoSEQ multiplex PCR; TCRdb has only the in-frame clones, and not every one. The table includes over 100,000 clones, 74% detected once. Specimen: PBMCs. The receptors were sampled from a human donor in good health. Each CDR3 is given with its conserved first and last residue. A D gene is named only where the DNA matches it firmly. Where a row states a size, it is once, few, many or the class of an expanded clone; other rows omit it.

v_gene	abundance	d_gene	j_gene	len	CDR3nt	CDR3aa
TRBV14	few	NA	TRBJ2-7	13	TGTGCCAGCAGCCACTTAAACTCCTACGAGCAGTACTTC	CASSHLNSYEQYF
TRBV5-1	NA	TRBD2	TRBJ2-3	17	TGCGCCAGCAGCTCCGGACTAGCTGGACCTAGCACAGATACGCAGTATTTT	CASSSGLAGPSTDTQYF
TRBV27	NA	NA	TRBJ2-4	15	TGTGCCAGCAGCCCGTTCGGAGAGGGCCGAAACATTCAGTACTTC	CASSPFGEGRNIQYF
TRBV11-2	NA	NA	TRBJ2-5	13	TGTGCCAGCAGCTTCCGGGGGAAAGAGACCCAGTACTTC	CASSFRGKETQYF
TRBV7-6	NA	TRBD2	TRBJ2-3	16	TGTGCCAGCAGCTTAGCGACCAGCGGGGGCTCAGATACGCAGTATTTT	CASSLATSGGSDTQYF
TRBV2	NA	TRBD1	TRBJ1-1	15	TGTGCCAGCAGTCAAGAAAGGGGGCTGAACACTGAAGCTTTCTTT	CASSQERGLNTEAFF
TRBV6-5	NA	TRBD1	TRBJ2-7	16	TGTGCCAGCAGTTACGGCCCCGGGACAGGGGGCTCCGAGCAGTACTTC	CASSYGPGTGGSEQYF
TRBV13	NA	TRBD2	TRBJ2-7	16	TGTGCCAGCAGCCCCGGCGGGCTTAGCGGGGGTTGGGAGCAGTACTTC	CASSPGGLSGGWEQYF
TRBV10-3	NA	NA	TRBJ2-5	15	TGTGCCATCAGTGACCCGAGGAGACCCCAAGAGACCCAGTACTTC	CAISDPRRPQETQYF
TRBV7-2	once	TRBD1	TRBJ2-7	18	TGTGCCAGCAGCTTAATCGGATGGGGGGACAGGGGGCCTAACGAGCAGTACTTC	CASSLIGWGDRGPNEQYF
TRBV30	few	NA	TRBJ1-1	18	TGTGCCTGGAGTGTACCTGCGTCAGTGGGGAGCGTAAACACTGAAGCTTTCTTT	CAWSVPASVGSVNTEAFF
TRBV10-3	NA	NA	TRBJ1-2	16	TGTGCCATCAGTGAGTCGACGGGGGGGGCGGGGAGTGGCTACACCTTC	CAISESTGGAGSGYTF
TRBV7-8	NA	NA	TRBJ1-4	15	TGTGCCAGCAGAAAAAACGTGGCCCTTAATGAAAAACTGTTTTTT	CASRKNVALNEKLFF
TRBV27	NA	NA	TRBJ1-1	14	TGTGCCAGCCGCTATTCTCATTGGAACACTGAAGCTTTCTTT	CASRYSHWNTEAFF
TRBV4-2	NA	NA	TRBJ1-1	15	TGTGCCAGCAGCCAAGATAAGGGGACACTCACTGAAGCTTTCTTT	CASSQDKGTLTEAFF
TRBV5-1	NA	TRBD2	TRBJ2-5	14	TGCGCCAGCAGCGGCGGGGGACTCCAAGAGACCCAGTACTTC	CASSGGGLQETQYF
TRBV6-5	once	NA	TRBJ1-1	14	TGTGCCAGCAGTACTAATCCCAGGGGCACTGAAGCTTTCTTT	CASSTNPRGTEAFF
TRBV11-2	NA	TRBD1	TRBJ2-7	15	TGTGCCAGCAGCTTAGTGGGACAGGGCTCCTACGAGCAGTACTTC	CASSLVGQGSYEQYF
TRBV27	NA	TRBD2	TRBJ2-2	13	TGTGCCAGCAGCCCCGGACTAGCCGGGGAGCTGTTTTTT	CASSPGLAGELFF
TRBV4-2	NA	TRBD2	TRBJ2-7	14	TGTGCCAGCAGTTTTAATCTAGCGGCCTACGAGCAGTACTTC	CASSFNLAAYEQYF
TRBV28	NA	TRBD2	TRBJ2-1	17	TGTGCCAGCAGTCCTAGCGTTGGGACTAGCGAATACAATGAGCAGTTCTTC	CASSPSVGTSEYNEQFF
TRBV6-6	NA	TRBD1	TRBJ1-2	16	TGTGCCAGCTTGGCGACAGGGGGCGCGGTTAGGGGGGGCTACACCTTC	CASLATGGAVRGGYTF
TRBV7-3	few	NA	TRBJ2-7	14	TGTGCCAGCAGCTTCGACTCTAACTCCTACGAGCAGTACTTC	CASSFDSNSYEQYF
TRBV28	few	TRBD2	TRBJ2-7	15	TGTGCCAGCACCCCCGGAGCGGGGTACTCCTACGAGCAGTACTTC	CASTPGAGYSYEQYF
TRBV28	NA	NA	TRBJ1-2	11	TGTGCCAGCACCCAGGGTCGAGGCTACACCTTC	CASTQGRGYTF
TRBV4-1	NA	TRBD2	TRBJ2-4	16	TGCGCCAGCAGCCAAGATCGGGGCGGGAGCCTGGACATTCAGTACTTC	CASSQDRGGSLDIQYF
TRBV7-3	NA	NA	TRBJ1-2	16	TGTGCCAGCAGCTTAACACCGGGAGCTCCCACGGGAGGCTACACCTTC	CASSLTPGAPTGGYTF
TRBV19	few	NA	TRBJ2-7	13	TGTGCCAGTAGTATATCCGATCTACGAGGGCAGTACTTC	CASSISDLRGQYF
TRBV2	NA	TRBD1	TRBJ1-1	15	TGTGCCAGCAGTGATCGGGCAGGGGGCAGGTGGGAAGCTTTCTTT	CASSDRAGGRWEAFF
TRBV7-9	NA	TRBD2	TRBJ2-1	15	TGTGCCAGCAGCCAAACTAGCGGGAGTAATAATGAGCAGTTCTTC	CASSQTSGSNNEQFF
TRBV28	once	TRBD1	TRBJ2-2	15	TGTGCCAGCAGCTCGACAGGGTCTTTCACCGGGGAGCTGTTTTTT	CASSSTGSFTGELFF
TRBV5-4	NA	TRBD2	TRBJ2-2	15	TGTGCCAGCAGCTGGAGCGGGAGATCTACCGGGGAGCTGTTTTTT	CASSWSGRSTGELFF
TRBV2	NA	TRBD1	TRBJ2-6	17	TGTGCCTGCGACCCGGGGACAGGGCAAACTGGGGCCAACGTCCTGACTTTC	CACDPGTGQTGANVLTF
TRBV5-6	NA	TRBD1	TRBJ1-4	13	TGTGCCAGCAGCGCCGACAGGGGCCAGCGACTGTTTTTT	CASSADRGQRLFF
TRBV5-6	few	TRBD1	TRBJ2-7	13	TGTGCCAGCAGACGACAGGGGACCTACGAGCAGTACTTC	CASRRQGTYEQYF
TRBV5-1	once	NA	TRBJ1-2	14	TGCGCCAGCAGCCCGCGGGCAGAAAACTATGGCTACACCTTC	CASSPRAENYGYTF
TRBV4-3	NA	NA	TRBJ1-5	15	TGCGCCAGCAGCCAAGATGGAGGGGGCAATCAGCCCCAGCATTTT	CASSQDGGGNQPQHF
TRBV4-1	NA	NA	TRBJ2-3	16	TGCGCCAGCAGCCAAGTTGGGACAACCGCCACAGATACGCAGTATTTT	CASSQVGTTATDTQYF
TRBV5-8	few	NA	TRBJ2-3	13	TGTGCCAGCTGGCGGCCGAGCACAGATACGCAGTATTTT	CASWRPSTDTQYF
TRBV6-6	NA	NA	TRBJ1-2	13	TGTGCCAGCAGGGGTGGAGCCGAGGAGGGCTACACCTTC	CASRGGAEEGYTF
TRBV2	NA	NA	TRBJ1-2	13	TGTGCCAGCATCCAAACCCCTCAGGCAGGCTACACCTTC	CASIQTPQAGYTF
TRBV6-5	few	NA	TRBJ1-5	13	TGTGCCAGCAAAAAAACAGGAAATCAGCCCCAGCATTTT	CASKKTGNQPQHF